The entry below describes one T cell receptor (beta chain). Its antigen is undetermined. This sample includes further DNA sequences coding for the same CDR3. CDR1 and CDR2 (germline): LNHDA, SQIVND (reference sequence). The ends lost 9 bases at V and 5 bases at J; junction bases unmatched: 9. The CDR3 has 14 residues. Both 60 Vbeta primers and 13 Jbeta primers went into the PCR. TCRdb's table, derived via immunoSEQ multiplex PCR, lists solely in-frame clones and lacks some. The data contain 100,000 to 150,000 clones, approximately 81% of them singletons. This entry belongs to a study of cytomegalovirus exposure and HLA in healthy donors. Study-wide results and caveats: Excluded: some indistinguishable V segments such as TRBV6-2 and TRBV6-3. As confirmed in vitro, a few CMV-associated chains were specific for CMV antigens.

What was sequenced was PBMCs. The sequence came from a woman in her 40s in good health and CMV-seronegative. V gene TRBV19 combines with J gene TRBJ2-2, with 7 positions matching TRBD2. As DNA, the CDR3 is TGTGCCAGCAGGCCGGGACTAAGAACCGGGGAGCTGTTTTTT. It is translated as CASRPGLRTGELFF.